This record concerns one TCR beta chain sequence. Its antigen remains unidentified. With 60 Vbeta and 13 Jbeta primers, the PCR was carried out. The method was immunoSEQ multiplex PCR; TCRdb's version includes in-frame clones alone and lacks a portion of them. This repertoire shows some 130,000 clones, around 73% found once; its top ten account for approximately 1.4%. CDR3 size: 16 residues. Germline CDR1 and CDR2: SGHAT and FQDESV (reference sequence). V was clipped by 3 bases and J by 1 base, with 10 bases between them. This specimen belongs to a study of cytomegalovirus exposure and HLA in healthy donors. Study-wide results and limits: Apart from CMV serostatus, no immune exposure information was available.

The chain carries TRBV11-1 and TRBJ2-6; weak D call: TRBD1 (7 bases). The sequence was obtained from a female donor in good health and CMV-seronegative. The sequenced sample consisted of PBMCs. This chain's CDR3 is CASSLTGTSGANVLTF. For the CDR3, the DNA is TGTGCCAGCAGCTTGACAGGGACTTCTGGGGCCAACGTCCTGACTTTC.